A few counts support the clone carrying this TCR beta chain. Its antigen is not known. Treatment specified: roughly 11-day PBMC culture with coronavirus spike peptide pools or control peptides (ViraFEST assay). After expanding antigen-specific T cells with peptide pools, ViraFEST sequenced their TCRs. Cultured CD4+ T cell DNA was sequenced using the Oncomine TCR Beta short-read assay. TCRdb recomputed calls from the PCR reads with MiXCR, one row per CDR3 protein. The sample includes 20,000 to 25,000 distinct CDR3 sequences, around 40% seen only once; the top ten take 4.5% to 5%. This record comes from a study of vaccination and CD4 T cells after COVID-19. Study at large: Control cultures used a CEFX viral epitope pool, an HIV-1 Nef peptide pool, or no peptide.

This CDR3 is 14 amino acids long. J was trimmed by 8 bases and V by 6 bases; bases with no gene match: 9. In germline, CDR1 is SGHTA, CDR2 FQGNSA. Source: CD4+ T cells from blood, cultured in vitro, taken before SARS-CoV-2 vaccination. The sequence was obtained from a human donor who had recovered from COVID-19. The chain uses TRBV7-2 and TRBJ2-2; the match to TRBD1 covers 7 bases. CDR3 sequence (DNA): TGTGCCAGCAGAACAACAGGGGATGGTGGGGAGCTGTTTTTT. It codes for CASRTTGDGGELFF.